This T cell receptor (beta chain) was profiled in a study of T cell responses to AZD1222 COVID-19 vaccine. Study-wide points: AZD1222 recipients seropositive at baseline numbered only 5 to 7. Clonal diversity was possibly underestimated; the donors were predominantly white British and more often female. Regions left unmutated in variants are reportedly the target of nearly half of spike-specific TCRs. Samples come after the peak T cell response, not at day 14.

Some clones are missing from TCRdb's copy, which holds only in-frame ones; the method was immunoSEQ multiplex PCR. Here the sample spans roughly 65,000 clones, around nine tenths being singletons. In germline, CDR1 is LGHNA, CDR2 YSLEER. This CDR3 comprises 13 residues. V lost 1 base and J lost 3, with 7 bases in between. Worth noting for this clone: The antigen remains unidentified.

The input for sequencing was peripheral blood, taken on day 0 of AZD1222 vaccination. The chain recombines TRBV4-3 with TRBJ2-7; no clear D. The receptor was isolated from an adult in good health. The CDR3 bases are TGCGCCAGCAGCCAAGGGGTCGGCTACGAGCAGTACTTC. Residues: CASSQGVGYEQYF.